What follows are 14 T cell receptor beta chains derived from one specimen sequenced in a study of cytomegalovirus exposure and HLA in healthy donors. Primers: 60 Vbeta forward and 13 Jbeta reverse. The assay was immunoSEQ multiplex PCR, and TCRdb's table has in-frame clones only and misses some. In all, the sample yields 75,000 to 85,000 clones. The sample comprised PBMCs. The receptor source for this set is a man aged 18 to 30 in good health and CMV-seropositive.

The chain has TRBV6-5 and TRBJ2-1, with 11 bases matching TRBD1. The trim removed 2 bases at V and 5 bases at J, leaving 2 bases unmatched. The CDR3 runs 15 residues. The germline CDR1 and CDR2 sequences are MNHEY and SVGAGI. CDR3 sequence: CASSYGTGGNNEQFF. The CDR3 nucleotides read TGTGCCAGCAGTTACGGGACAGGGGGGAACAATGAGCAGTTCTTC.

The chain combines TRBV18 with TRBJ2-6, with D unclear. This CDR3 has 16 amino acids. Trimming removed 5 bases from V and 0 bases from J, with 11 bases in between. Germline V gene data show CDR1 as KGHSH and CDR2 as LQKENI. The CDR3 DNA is TGTGCCAGCTCAACCGCCCCCGGCTCTGGGGCCAACGTCCTGACTTTC. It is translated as CASSTAPGSGANVLTF.

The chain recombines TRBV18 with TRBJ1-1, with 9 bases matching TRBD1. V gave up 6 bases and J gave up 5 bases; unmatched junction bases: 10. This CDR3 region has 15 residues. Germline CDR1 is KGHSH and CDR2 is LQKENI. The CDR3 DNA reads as TGTGCCAGCTCGCTAGGACAGGGGAGGATGACTGAAGCTTTCTTT. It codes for CASSLGQGRMTEAFF. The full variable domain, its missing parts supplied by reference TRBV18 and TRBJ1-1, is NAGVMQNPRHLVRRRGQEARLRCSPMKGHSHVYWYRQLPEEGLKFMVYLQKENIIDESGMPKERFSAEFPKEGPSILRIQQVVRGDSAAYFCASSLGQGRMTEAFFGQGTRLTVV.

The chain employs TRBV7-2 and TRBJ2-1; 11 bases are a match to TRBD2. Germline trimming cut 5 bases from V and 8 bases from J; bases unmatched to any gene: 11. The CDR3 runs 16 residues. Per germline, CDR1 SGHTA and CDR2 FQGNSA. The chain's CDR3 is CASSVQLAGVFHEQFF. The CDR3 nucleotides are TGTGCCAGCAGCGTCCAACTAGCGGGAGTATTCCATGAGCAGTTCTTC.

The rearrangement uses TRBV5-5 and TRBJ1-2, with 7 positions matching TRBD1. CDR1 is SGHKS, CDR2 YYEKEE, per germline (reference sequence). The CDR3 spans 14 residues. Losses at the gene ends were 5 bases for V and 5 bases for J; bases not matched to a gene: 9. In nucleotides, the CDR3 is TGTGCCAGCAGTAAGACAGGGATCGTGTATGGCTACACCTTC. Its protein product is CASSKTGIVYGYTF.

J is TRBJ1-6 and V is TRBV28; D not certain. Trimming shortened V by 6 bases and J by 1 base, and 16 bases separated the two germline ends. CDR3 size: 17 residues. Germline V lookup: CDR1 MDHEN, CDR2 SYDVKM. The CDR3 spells CASRQSPGWSYNSPLHF. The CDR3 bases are TGTGCCAGCAGACAAAGTCCGGGGTGGTCCTATAATTCACCCCTCCACTTT.

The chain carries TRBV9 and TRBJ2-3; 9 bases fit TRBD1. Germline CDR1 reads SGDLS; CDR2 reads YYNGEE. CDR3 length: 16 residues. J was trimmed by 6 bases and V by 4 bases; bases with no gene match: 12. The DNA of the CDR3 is TGTGCCAGCAGCCCCCGGACAGGGGCGGTAGGGGATACGCAGTATTTT. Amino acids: CASSPRTGAVGDTQYF. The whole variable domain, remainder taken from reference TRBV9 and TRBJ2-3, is DSGVTQTPKHLITATGQRVTLRCSPRSGDLSVYWYQQSLDQGLQFLIQYYNGEERAKGNILERFSAQQFPDLHSELNLSSLELGDSALYFCASSPRTGAVGDTQYFGPGTRLTVL.

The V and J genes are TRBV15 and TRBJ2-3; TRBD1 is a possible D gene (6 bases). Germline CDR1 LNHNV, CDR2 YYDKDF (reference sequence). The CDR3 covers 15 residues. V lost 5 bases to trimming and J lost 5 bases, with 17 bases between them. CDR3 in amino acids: CATSSPGTFQDTQYF. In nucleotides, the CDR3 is TGTGCCACCAGCTCCCCCGGGACATTTCAAGATACGCAGTATTTT.

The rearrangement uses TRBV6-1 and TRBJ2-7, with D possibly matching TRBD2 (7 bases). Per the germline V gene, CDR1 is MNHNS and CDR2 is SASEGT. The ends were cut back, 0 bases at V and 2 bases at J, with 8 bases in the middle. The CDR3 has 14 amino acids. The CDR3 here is CASSEAGGPYEQYF. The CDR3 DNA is TGTGCCAGCAGTGAAGCCGGGGGGCCCTACGAGCAGTACTTC.

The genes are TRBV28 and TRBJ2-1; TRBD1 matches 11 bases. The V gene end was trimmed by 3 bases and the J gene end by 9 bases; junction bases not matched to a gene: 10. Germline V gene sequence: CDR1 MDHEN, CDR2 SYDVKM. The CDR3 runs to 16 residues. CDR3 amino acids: CASSFRGQGVRGEQFF. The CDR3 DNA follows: TGTGCCAGCAGTTTCAGGGGACAGGGGGTCAGGGGTGAGCAGTTCTTC.

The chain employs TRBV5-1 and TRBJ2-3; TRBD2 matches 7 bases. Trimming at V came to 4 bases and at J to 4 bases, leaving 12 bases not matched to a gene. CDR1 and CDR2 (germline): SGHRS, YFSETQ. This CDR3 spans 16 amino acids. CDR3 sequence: CASSGEGRADSDTQYF. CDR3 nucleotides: TGCGCCAGCAGCGGAGAGGGGAGGGCGGATTCAGATACGCAGTATTTT.

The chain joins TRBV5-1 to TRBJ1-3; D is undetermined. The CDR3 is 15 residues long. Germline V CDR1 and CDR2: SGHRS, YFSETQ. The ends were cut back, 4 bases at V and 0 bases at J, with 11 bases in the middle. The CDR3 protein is CASSPGDDSGNTIYF. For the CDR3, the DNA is TGCGCCAGCAGCCCCGGAGACGACTCTGGAAACACCATATATTTT.

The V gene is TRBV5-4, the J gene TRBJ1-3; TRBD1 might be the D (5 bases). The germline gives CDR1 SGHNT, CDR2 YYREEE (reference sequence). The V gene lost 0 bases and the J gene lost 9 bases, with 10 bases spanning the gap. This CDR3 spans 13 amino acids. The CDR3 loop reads CASSLGSGGTIYF. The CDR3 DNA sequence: TGTGCCAGCAGCTTGGGATCGGGGGGCACCATATATTTT.

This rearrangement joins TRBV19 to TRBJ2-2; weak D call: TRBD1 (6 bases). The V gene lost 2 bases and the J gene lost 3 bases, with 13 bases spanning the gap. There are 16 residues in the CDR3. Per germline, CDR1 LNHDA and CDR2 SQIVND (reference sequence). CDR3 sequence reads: CASSILRQVDTGELFF. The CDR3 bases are TGTGCCAGTAGTATATTGAGACAGGTAGACACCGGGGAGCTGTTTTTT. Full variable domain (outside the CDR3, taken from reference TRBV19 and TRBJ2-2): DGGITQSPKYLFRKEGQNVTLSCEQNLNHDAMYWYRQDPGQGLRLIYYSQIVNDFQKGDIAEGYSVSREKKESFPLTVTSAQKNPTAFYLCASSILRQVDTGELFFGEGSRLTVL.